The sample holds a few counts of the clone carrying this T cell receptor (beta chain). Its antigen is undetermined. V was clipped by 3 bases and J by 5 bases, with 8 bases between them. The V gene's germline CDR1 is SGHVS and CDR2 FQNEAQ. This CDR3 comprises 12 residues. In TCRdb, the reads were re-called with MiXCR into one record per CDR3 protein. The sample includes some 70,000 distinct CDR3 sequences, 20% to 25% of them seen just once. The data derive from a study of T cell repertoires in cytomegalovirus infection. On the study more broadly: Public TCR beta signatures were indicative of both CMV infection and a matching HLA type.

Study-wide points: The cumulative frequency of public TCR beta families identified carriers of CMV plus the relevant HLA.

The sequencing sample was made of PBMCs, sequenced either directly or after in vitro stimulation (not recorded which). J is TRBJ2-7 and V is TRBV7-8; D is possibly TRBD1 (5 bases). The TCR sequence derives from a human donor in good health (CMV status not recorded). Some clones in this sample may be carry-over from other donors' samples. The CDR3 sequence: CASSFRQHEQYF. The CDR3 DNA follows: TGTGCCAGCAGCTTTCGACAGCACGAGCAGTACTTC.